This TCR beta chain was obtained from a study of T cell repertoires in cytomegalovirus infection. Study details: Both recently identified HLA-C-restricted and well-studied HLA-B-restricted CMV epitopes were used in the study.

Germline-derived CDR1 and CDR2 are SNHLY and FYNNEI. The CDR3 runs 16 residues. Germline trimming cut 0 bases from V and 6 bases from J; bases unmatched to any gene: 4. As to this clonotype: What it recognizes is unknown.

TCRdb used MiXCR to reprocess the reads, holding one entry per CDR3 protein. The table shows a few hundred thousand distinct CDR3 sequences, with roughly 43% occurring only once. This sequence was found in a human donor in good health (CMV status not recorded). Some clones in this sample may be carry-over from other donors' samples. The gene calls are TRBV2 and TRBJ2-1; 11 nucleotides line up with TRBD2. The material was cultured PBMCs, obtained from culture after CMV antigen stimulation. CDR3 coding DNA: TGTGCCAGCAGTGAAGCGCGTAGCGGGAGGGCCAATGAGCAGTTCTTC. It codes for CASSEARSGRANEQFF.